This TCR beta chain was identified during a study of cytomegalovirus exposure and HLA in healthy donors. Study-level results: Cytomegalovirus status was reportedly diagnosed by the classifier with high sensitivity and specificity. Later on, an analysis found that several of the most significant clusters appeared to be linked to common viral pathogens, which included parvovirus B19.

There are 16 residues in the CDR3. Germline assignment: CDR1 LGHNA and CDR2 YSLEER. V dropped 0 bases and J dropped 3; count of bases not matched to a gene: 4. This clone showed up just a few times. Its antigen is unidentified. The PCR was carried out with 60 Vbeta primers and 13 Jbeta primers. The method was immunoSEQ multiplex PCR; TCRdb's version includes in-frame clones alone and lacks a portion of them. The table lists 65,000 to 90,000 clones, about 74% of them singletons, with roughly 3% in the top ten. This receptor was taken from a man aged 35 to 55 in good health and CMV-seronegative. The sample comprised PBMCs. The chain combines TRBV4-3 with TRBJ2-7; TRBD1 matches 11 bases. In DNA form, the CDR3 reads TGCGCCAGCAGCCAAGACTGGGGGACAGGGGGCTACGAGCAGTACTTC. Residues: CASSQDWGTGGYEQYF.